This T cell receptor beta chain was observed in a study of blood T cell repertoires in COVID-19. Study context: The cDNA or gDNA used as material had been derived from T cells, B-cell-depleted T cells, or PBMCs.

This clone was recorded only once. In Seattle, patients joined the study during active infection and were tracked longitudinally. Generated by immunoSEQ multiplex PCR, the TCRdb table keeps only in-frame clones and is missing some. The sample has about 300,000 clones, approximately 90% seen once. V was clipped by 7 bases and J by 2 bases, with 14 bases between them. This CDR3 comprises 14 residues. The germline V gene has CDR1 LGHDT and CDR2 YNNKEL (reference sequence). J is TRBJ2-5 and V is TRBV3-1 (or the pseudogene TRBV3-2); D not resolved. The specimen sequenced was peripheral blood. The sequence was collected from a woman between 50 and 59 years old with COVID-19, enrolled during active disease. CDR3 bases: TGTGCCAGCAAGGCGGAGTTAGAGCAAGAGACCCAGTACTTC. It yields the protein CASKAELEQETQYF.